This T cell receptor beta chain was retrieved from a study of CD8+CD57+ T cells in acquired aplastic anemia. Overall study context: There were 9.5 million to 13 million reads, on average, for CD4+ cells from healthy donors.

Profiling that covered TCR beta VDJ and CDR3 relied on genomic DNA as its template. TCRdb itself ran the reads through MiXCR, one entry per CDR3 protein. The sample yields 110,000 or so distinct CDR3 sequences, 40% to 60% seen once. With regard to this clonotype: Its antigen is not known.

Study-wide results and limits: Common to patients and controls were 25 to 30 CD8+ CDR3 sequences. With respect to CD8+ Simpson's diversity, patients and controls did not differ significantly.

The specimen sequenced was sorted CD4+, CD8+, or CD8+CD57+ T cells (not recorded which) from PBMCs. The origin of this receptor is a human donor in good health, serving as a control.

DNA of the CDR3: TGTGCCAGCAGTTTACGTCTCGGGGGGCCACAAGAGACCCAGTACTTC. Protein: CASSLRLGGPQETQYF. The chain links TRBV12-3 or TRBV12-4 to TRBJ2-5; maybe TRBD2 (7 bases). The CDR3 is 16 residues long. Trimming pared 2 bases from V and 2 bases from J, leaving 15 bases between.